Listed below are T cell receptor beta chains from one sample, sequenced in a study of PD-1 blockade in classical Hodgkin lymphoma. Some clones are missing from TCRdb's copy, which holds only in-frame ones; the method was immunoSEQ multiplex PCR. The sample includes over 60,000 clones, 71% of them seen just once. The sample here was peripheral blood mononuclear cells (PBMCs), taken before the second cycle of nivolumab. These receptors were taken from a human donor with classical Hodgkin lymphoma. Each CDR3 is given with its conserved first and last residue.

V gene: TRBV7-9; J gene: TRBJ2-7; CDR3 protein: CASSFRLDYNEQYF
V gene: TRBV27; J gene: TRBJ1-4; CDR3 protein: CASSSGGTVNEKLFF
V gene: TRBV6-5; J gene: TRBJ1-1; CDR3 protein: CASSNSGRAFF
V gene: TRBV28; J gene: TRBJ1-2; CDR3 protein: CASSLLGPGYYGYTF
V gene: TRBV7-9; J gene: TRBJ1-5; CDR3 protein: CASSLGGDWRNQPQHF
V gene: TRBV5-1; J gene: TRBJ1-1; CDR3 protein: CASSLDQGLTEAFF
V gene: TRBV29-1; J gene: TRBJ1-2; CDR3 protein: CSGFSGNGYTF
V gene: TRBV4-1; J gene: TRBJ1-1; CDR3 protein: CASSQDKQINTEAFF
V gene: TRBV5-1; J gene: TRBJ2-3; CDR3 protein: CASSPEGGPTDTQYF
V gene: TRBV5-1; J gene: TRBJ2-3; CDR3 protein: CASSLAGATSTDTQYF
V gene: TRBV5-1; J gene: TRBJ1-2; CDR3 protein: CASSLQGQGADGYTF
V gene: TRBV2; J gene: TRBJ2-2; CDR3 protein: CASRAGANTGELFF
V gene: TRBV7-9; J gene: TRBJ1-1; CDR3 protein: CASSLINTEAFF
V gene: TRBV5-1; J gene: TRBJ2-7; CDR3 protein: CASSLAWGSLGEQYF
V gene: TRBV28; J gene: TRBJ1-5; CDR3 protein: CASSSPGVVGPQHF
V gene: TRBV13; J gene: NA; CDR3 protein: CASSFTSGGYQDEQYF
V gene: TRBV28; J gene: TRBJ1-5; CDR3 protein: CASSLVPGGDQPQHF
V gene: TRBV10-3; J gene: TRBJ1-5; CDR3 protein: CAISSTGGIQPQHF
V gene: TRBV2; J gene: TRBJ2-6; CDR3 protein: CASSSGFSGANVLTF
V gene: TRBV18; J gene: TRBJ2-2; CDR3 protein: CASSQTLPGDYAGELFF